This T cell receptor beta chain appears in the sequencing data of a study of naive and memory T cell subsets. Deletions cut 5 bases from V and 10 bases from J, with 12 bases between. Germline values: CDR1 MNHNY, CDR2 SVGAGI (reference sequence). The CDR3 covers 12 residues. The library had UMIs added by 3' ligation of an oligonucleotide to TCR cDNA. Input was 1 to 1000 ng of DNase-treated total RNA without cell sorting. Four PCR rounds used nested alpha and beta constant region primers plus the SP2 primer. TCRdb ran MiXCR on the 5' RACE reads and lists one entry per CDR3 protein. The repertoire consists of over 45,000 distinct CDR3 sequences, with about 4.8% occurring once and the leading ten covering approximately 0.84%. This clonotype was counted many times.

The source is a female donor in good health. The gene calls are TRBV6-6 and TRBJ2-1; D may be TRBD1 (5 bases). CDR3: CASSERQLEQFF. In DNA form, the CDR3 reads TGTGCCAGCAGTGAGAGACAGTTAGAGCAGTTCTTC.